Listed here are 17 T cell receptor beta chains from one sample, sequenced in a study of blood T cell repertoires in COVID-19. Measured with immunoSEQ multiplex PCR; TCRdb has only the in-frame clones, and not every one. This sample has 290,000 or so clones, with around 87% found just once. Sequencing input: peripheral blood. The receptors derive from a man aged 65 to 79 with acute or convalescent COVID-19.

The count of this clone is one. This chain connects TRBV3-1 (or the pseudogene TRBV3-2) to TRBJ2-1; the match to TRBD2 covers 10 bases. Germline CDR1 LGHDT, CDR2 YNNKEL (reference sequence). J lost 2 bases, V lost 7 bases, and 8 bases had no gene match. The CDR3 length is 16 residues. The CDR3 DNA reads TGTGCCAGCACCTATTCTAGCGGGGGAACCTACAATGAGCAGTTCTTC. Amino acid sequence: CASTYSSGGTYNEQFF.

This clone was picked up a small number of times. V usage is TRBV28 and J usage is TRBJ1-2, with D possibly being TRBD1 (5 bases). V was clipped by 7 bases and J by 0 bases, with 6 bases between them. The germline V gene encodes CDR1 MDHEN and CDR2 SYDVKM. The CDR3 spans 12 residues. The CDR3 region has the DNA TGTGCCAGCAAGACAGCTAACTATGGCTACACCTTC. Its protein is CASKTANYGYTF.

The genes are TRBV28 and TRBJ2-3; D gene unclear. The V gene's germline CDR1 is MDHEN and CDR2 SYDVKM. The length of the CDR3 is 13 residues. Trimming shortened V by 5 bases and J by 11 bases, and 17 bases separated the two germline ends. CDR3 loop: CASSNERQLQQYF. DNA for the CDR3: TGTGCCAGCAGTAACGAACGACAACTGCAGCAGTATTTT.

The chain carries TRBV11-3 and TRBJ2-2; 12 positions agree with TRBD2. Trimming at V came to 4 bases and at J to 2 bases, leaving 5 bases not matched to a gene. CDR1 is SGHNT, CDR2 YENEEA, per germline. This CDR3 has 17 residues. CDR3 protein: CASSSRTSGNNTGELFF. As DNA, the CDR3 is TGTGCCAGCAGCTCCCGGACTAGCGGGAATAACACCGGGGAGCTGTTTTTT.

This chain connects TRBV2 to TRBJ1-2, with D uncertain. The germline V gene encodes CDR1 SNHLY and CDR2 FYNNEI. V was cut by 10 bases and J by 8 bases, with 26 bases left in between. This CDR3 is built from 15 residues. CDR3 nucleotide sequence: TGTGCCACTTCCTCTGGGCCGGGAGGAATAGGAGGCTACACCTTC. It codes for CATSSGPGGIGGYTF.

V is TRBV28 and J is TRBJ1-3, with D possibly TRBD1 on 6 matching bases. CDR3 size: 13 residues. V lost 7 bases, J lost 3 bases, and 10 bases lay in between. The germline V gene has CDR1 MDHEN and CDR2 SYDVKM. CDR3 region: CASTTGFGNTIYF. The CDR3 bases are TGTGCCAGCACCACAGGGTTTGGAAACACCATATATTTT. The variable domain in full, with the rest retrieved from reference TRBV28 and TRBJ1-3, is DVKVTQSSRYLVKRTGEKVFLECVQDMDHENMFWYRQDPGLGLRLIYFSYDVKMKEKGDIPEGYSVSREKKERFSLILESASTNQTSMYLCASTTGFGNTIYFGEGSWLTVV.

This clone appeared once. The chain links TRBV5-1 to TRBJ1-4, with D perhaps TRBD1 (6 bases). Germline V gene sequence: CDR1 SGHRS, CDR2 YFSETQ. CDR3 length equals 17 residues. V lost 4 bases and J 9 bases, leaving 25 bases between the germline ends. CDR3 bases: TGCGCCAGCAGCCGCGTCCTTCCTACAGGGCCGGATAAAAAACTGTTTTTT. Translation: CASSRVLPTGPDKKLFF.

The chain recombines TRBV3-1 (or the pseudogene TRBV3-2) with TRBJ1-2; D not certain. Germline V gives CDR1 LGHDT, CDR2 YNNKEL (reference sequence). V was shortened by 3 bases and J by 4 bases, with 12 bases between the two germline ends. The CDR3 has 14 residues. Here the CDR3 reads CASSQLRGLYGYTF. In nucleotides, the CDR3 is TGTGCCAGCAGCCAGTTGAGAGGGCTCTATGGCTACACCTTC.

V is TRBV19 and J is TRBJ2-1; 8 bases are a match to TRBD1. The V segment lost 7 bases and the J segment 1 base; nucleotides outside the gene matches: 9. CDR1 is LNHDA, CDR2 SQIVND, per germline (reference sequence). There are 16 residues in the CDR3. Here the CDR3 reads CASTRQGASSYNEQFF. CDR3 DNA sequence: TGTGCCAGTACCCGCCAGGGGGCCTCTTCCTACAATGAGCAGTTCTTC.

The chain has TRBV18 and TRBJ2-7; D is uncertain. The CDR3 is made up of 14 amino acids. Per the germline V gene, CDR1 is KGHSH and CDR2 is LQKENI. V lost 1 base, J lost 6 bases, and 13 bases lay in between. The CDR3 sequence: CASSPLPTVGEQYF. For the CDR3, the DNA is TGTGCCAGCTCACCACTGCCCACAGTCGGCGAGCAGTACTTC.

The chain is built from TRBV7-3 and TRBJ2-1; TRBD1 agrees at 7 bases. The germline gives CDR1 SGHTA, CDR2 FQGTGA. The CDR3 extends over 15 amino acids. V shed 5 bases, J shed 5 bases, and the junction held 9 bases outside the gene matches. CDR3 in amino acids: CASSGGQEANNEQFF. For the CDR3, the DNA is TGTGCCAGCAGCGGCGGACAGGAGGCAAACAATGAGCAGTTCTTC.

This sequence joins TRBV10-3 and TRBJ2-7, with a tentative D call TRBD2 (5 bases). V was cut by 6 bases and J by 3 bases, with 12 bases left in between. The CDR3 extends over 13 amino acids. Germline V gene lookup returns CDR1 ENHRY and CDR2 SYGVKD. CDR3 nucleotides: TGTGCCATCAGCGAAGGACTGCACTACGAGCAGTACTTC. Protein: CAISEGLHYEQYF.

Here the CDR3 reads CARDGQGAHGYEQYF. Here the CDR3 DNA reads TGTGCTAGGGACGGGCAGGGGGCGCACGGCTACGAGCAGTACTTC. The V gene is TRBV12-5, the J gene TRBJ2-7; the match to TRBD1 covers 8 bases. CDR1 LGHNT and CDR2 FRNRAP come from the germline V gene. This CDR3 comprises 15 residues. J lost 3 bases, V lost 9 bases, and 13 bases had no gene match.

The rearrangement joins TRBV2 to TRBJ2-7; a weak D match, TRBD2 (6 bases). This CDR3 contains 19 residues. In germline, CDR1 is SNHLY, CDR2 FYNNEI. The V gene lost 4 bases and the J gene lost 0 bases, with 25 bases spanning the gap. Written as DNA, the CDR3 is TGTGCCAGCAGTGGGGCGGGACTCAAAATAACCCGGAGCTCCTACGAGCAGTACTTC. Protein sequence: CASSGAGLKITRSSYEQYF.

Written as DNA, the CDR3 is TGCGCCAGCAGCCCCCGGGACAGCCTGAACAATGAGCAGTTCTTC. This translates into CASSPRDSLNNEQFF. V usage is TRBV5-1 and J usage is TRBJ2-1; 7 nucleotides line up with TRBD1. The germline gives CDR1 SGHRS, CDR2 YFSETQ. V was clipped by 4 bases and J by 5 bases; unmatched bases: 9. The CDR3 totals 15 residues.

The V and J genes are TRBV27 and TRBJ1-2, with 11 bases fitting TRBD1. This CDR3 contains 16 residues. CDR1 is MNHEY and CDR2 is SMNVEV in the germline V gene (reference sequence). V lost 4 bases to trimming and J lost 8 bases; unmatched junction nucleotides: 12. CDR3 DNA: TGTGCCAGCAGTTCAAACCCCGGACAGGGGGCGAGAGGCTACACCTTC. It codes for CASSSNPGQGARGYTF.

This chain uses TRBV30 with TRBJ2-3; D possibly corresponds to TRBD2 (6 bases). V lost 3 bases and J lost 2, with 15 bases in between. The CDR3 covers 15 residues. Per germline, CDR1 GTSNPN and CDR2 SVGIG (reference sequence). In nucleotides, the CDR3 is TGTGCCTGGAGGGTAAATAGCGGACTCACAGATACGCAGTATTTT. Translated: CAWRVNSGLTDTQYF.